The clone carrying this T cell receptor beta chain appeared once. This entry comes from a study of blood T cell repertoires in COVID-19. Study as a whole: PBMCs, B-cell-depleted T cells, or T cells were the source of the cDNA or gDNA that made up the material.

Original processing methods: The assay estimated nucleated cells by amplifying reference gene primers. Measured with immunoSEQ multiplex PCR; TCRdb has only the in-frame clones, and not every one. Clone size and the V and J calls come from that table; the DNA yielded D and trimming. The table has 130,000 or so clones, around 84% seen once. This receptor was obtained from a man in his forties with acute COVID-19. The sample comprised PBMCs or T cells enriched from blood (not recorded which).

Here the CDR3 reads CASRPTGPSQETQYF. The CDR3, as DNA: TGTGCCAGTAGGCCGACAGGACCGAGCCAAGAGACCCAGTACTTC. This chain uses TRBV19 with TRBJ2-5, with D possibly TRBD1 on 6 matching bases. The CDR3 contains 15 residues. Germline values: CDR1 LNHDA, CDR2 SQIVND (reference sequence). The V end lost 6 bases, the J end lost 1 base, and 15 bases lay between the germline ends.